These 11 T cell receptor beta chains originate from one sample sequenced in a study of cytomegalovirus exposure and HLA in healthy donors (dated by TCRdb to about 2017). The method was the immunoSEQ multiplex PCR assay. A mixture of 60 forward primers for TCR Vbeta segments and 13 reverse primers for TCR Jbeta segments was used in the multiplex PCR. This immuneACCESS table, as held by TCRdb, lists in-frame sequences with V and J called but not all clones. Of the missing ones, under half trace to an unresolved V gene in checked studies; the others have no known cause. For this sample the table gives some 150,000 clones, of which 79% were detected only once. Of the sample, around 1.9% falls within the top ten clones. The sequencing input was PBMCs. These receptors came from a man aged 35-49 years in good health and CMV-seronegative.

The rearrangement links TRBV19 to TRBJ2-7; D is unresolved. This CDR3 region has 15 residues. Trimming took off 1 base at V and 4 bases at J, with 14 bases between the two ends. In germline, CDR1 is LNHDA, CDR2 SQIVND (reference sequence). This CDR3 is CASSIAPSARYEQYF. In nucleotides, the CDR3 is TGTGCCAGTAGTATAGCCCCCTCCGCCCGGTACGAGCAGTACTTC. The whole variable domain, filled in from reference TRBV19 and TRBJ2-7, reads DGGITQSPKYLFRKEGQNVTLSCEQNLNHDAMYWYRQDPGQGLRLIYYSQIVNDFQKGDIAEGYSVSREKKESFPLTVTSAQKNPTAFYLCASSIAPSARYEQYFGPGTRLTVT.

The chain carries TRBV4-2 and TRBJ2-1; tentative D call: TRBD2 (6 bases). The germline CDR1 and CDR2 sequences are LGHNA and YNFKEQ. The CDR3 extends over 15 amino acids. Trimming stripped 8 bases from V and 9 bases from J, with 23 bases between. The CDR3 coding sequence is TGTGCCAGCGAGTCTCTTAGCGGATATGAAAGTGAGCAGTTCTTC. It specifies CASESLSGYESEQFF.

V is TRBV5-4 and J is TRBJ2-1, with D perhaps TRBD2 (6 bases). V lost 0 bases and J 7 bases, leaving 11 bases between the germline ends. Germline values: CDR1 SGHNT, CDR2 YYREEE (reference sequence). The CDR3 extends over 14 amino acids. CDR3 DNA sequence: TGTGCCAGCAGCTTGGGGGCGGGGCGGAATGAGCAGTTCTTC. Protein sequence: CASSLGAGRNEQFF.

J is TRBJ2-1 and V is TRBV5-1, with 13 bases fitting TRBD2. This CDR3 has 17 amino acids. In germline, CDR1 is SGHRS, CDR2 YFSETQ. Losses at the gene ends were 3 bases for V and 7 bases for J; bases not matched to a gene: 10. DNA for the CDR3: TGCGCCAGCAGCTCGGGGACTAGCGGGATAAAAAGAAATGAGCAGTTCTTC. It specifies CASSSGTSGIKRNEQFF.

The CDR3: CASSKGAGTGSRVETQYF. The DNA for the CDR3 is TGTGCCAGCAGCAAAGGGGCCGGGACAGGGTCTAGGGTTGAGACCCAGTACTTC. The V and J genes are TRBV21-1 and TRBJ2-5; TRBD1, as called in the table, went unchecked against the DNA. TRBV21-1 is labeled a pseudogene. The CDR3 loop spans 18 amino acids.

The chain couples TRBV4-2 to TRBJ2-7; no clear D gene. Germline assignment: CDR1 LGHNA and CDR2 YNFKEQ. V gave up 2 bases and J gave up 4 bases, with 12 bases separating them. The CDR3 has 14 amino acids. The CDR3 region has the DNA TGTGCCAGCAGCCAATTTGGTGGCCGTTACGAGCAGTACTTC. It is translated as CASSQFGGRYEQYF.

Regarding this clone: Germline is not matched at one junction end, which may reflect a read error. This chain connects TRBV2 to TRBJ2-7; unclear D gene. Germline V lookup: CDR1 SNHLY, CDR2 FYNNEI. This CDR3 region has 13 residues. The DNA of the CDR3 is TGTGCCAGCAGTGACTACTTAGCCTATGAGCAGTACTTC. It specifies CASSDYLAYEQYF.

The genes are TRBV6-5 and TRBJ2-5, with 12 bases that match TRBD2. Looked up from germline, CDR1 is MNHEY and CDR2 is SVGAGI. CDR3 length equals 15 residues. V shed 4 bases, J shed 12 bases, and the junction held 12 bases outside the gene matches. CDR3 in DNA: TGTGCCAGCAGTTGGGGCCTAGCGGGAGGGCAGGGGAAGTACTTC. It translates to CASSWGLAGGQGKYF.

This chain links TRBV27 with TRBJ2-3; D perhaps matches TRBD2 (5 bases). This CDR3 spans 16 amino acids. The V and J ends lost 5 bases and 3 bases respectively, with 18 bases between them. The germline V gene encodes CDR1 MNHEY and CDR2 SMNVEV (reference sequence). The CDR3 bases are TGTGCCAGCAGTCCTAGGGCAGCCCCGGGGACAGATACGCAGTATTTT. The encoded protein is CASSPRAAPGTDTQYF.

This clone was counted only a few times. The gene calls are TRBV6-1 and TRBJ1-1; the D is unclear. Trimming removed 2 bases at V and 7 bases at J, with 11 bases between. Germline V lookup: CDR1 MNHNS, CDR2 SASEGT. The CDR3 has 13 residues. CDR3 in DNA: TGTGCCAGCAGTGAACCTCCAGGCTATGAAGCTTTCTTT. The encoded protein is CASSEPPGYEAFF.

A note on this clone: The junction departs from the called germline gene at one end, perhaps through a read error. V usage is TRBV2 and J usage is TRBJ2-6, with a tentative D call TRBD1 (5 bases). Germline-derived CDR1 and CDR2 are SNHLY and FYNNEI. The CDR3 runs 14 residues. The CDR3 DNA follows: TGTGCCAGCAGGCACAGCTCTGGGGCCAACGGCCTGACTTTC. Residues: CASRHSSGANGLTF.